What follows is one T cell receptor (beta chain) and its context. What it binds is unknown. The PCR made use of 60 Vbeta and 13 Jbeta primers. Assay: immunoSEQ multiplex PCR; the TCRdb copy retains only in-frame clones and omits some. The sample has approximately 160,000 clones; roughly 79% are singletons. This entry belongs to a study of cytomegalovirus exposure and HLA in healthy donors. Overall study results and limits: One later analysis reportedly identified an Asian-associated ancestry cluster that showed fewer N-insertions than the roughly 670-donor mean.

V shed 2 bases, J shed 8 bases, and the junction held 7 bases outside the gene matches. The CDR3 runs 14 residues. Germline CDR1 and CDR2: SGHRS and YFSETQ. The rearrangement links TRBV5-1 to TRBJ1-2, with TRBD1 matching over 9 bases. The sequencing sample was made of PBMCs. This TCR was recovered from a woman in her forties or fifties in good health and CMV-seropositive. DNA of the CDR3: TGCGCCAGCAGCTTAGCCGGAGGACAGGGGGGCTACACCTTC. Its protein product is CASSLAGGQGGYTF. The full variable domain, its missing parts supplied by reference TRBV5-1 and TRBJ1-2, is KAGVTQTPRYLIKTRGQQVTLSCSPISGHRSVSWYQQTPGQGLQFLFEYFSETQRNKGNFPGRFSGRQFSNSRSEMNVSTLELGDSALYLCASSLAGGQGGYTFGSGTRLTVV.